These T cell receptor beta chains were read from a single sample in a study of liver allograft versus peripheral blood T cells. TCRdb re-called the reads with MiXCR, one entry per CDR3 protein. The sample includes 8,000 to 9,000 distinct CDR3 sequences, approximately 15% seen only once; the top ten take about 2%. The receptors originated from a human patient who had a liver transplant. The graft donor may be the source of some T cells. CDR3s include the opening cysteine and the closing phenylalanine or tryptophan. A D gene is named only where the DNA matches it firmly. A clone size is listed for some rows: how often the clone was seen (once, few, many), or a class if it is expanded.

TRBJ1-1 . . TRBV20-1 CSASDQGGTEAFF TGCAGTGCTAGTGACCAGGGAGGCACTGAAGCTTTCTTT
TRBJ1-1 medium-sized TRBD1 TRBV5-4 CASSLGGQGTTEAFF TGTGCCAGCAGCTTGGGAGGACAGGGGACCACTGAAGCTTTCTTT
TRBJ1-2 medium-sized . TRBV5-6 CASSLYRPLNYGYTF TGTGCCAGCAGCCTGTACAGACCTCTAAACTATGGCTACACCTTC
TRBJ1-1 medium-sized TRBD1 TRBV20-1 CSADRQGMNTEAFF TGCAGCGCGGATCGACAGGGAATGAACACTGAAGCTTTCTTT
TRBJ1-5 medium-sized . TRBV6-5 CASSYGWGQPQHF TGTGCCAGCAGTTACGGTTGGGGGCAGCCCCAGCATTTT
TRBJ2-3 . . TRBV11-2 CASSRTPDTQYF TGTGCCAGCAGCCGGACTCCAGATACGCAGTATTTT
TRBJ2-7 medium-sized . TRBV18 CASSPGNPYEQYF TGTGCCAGCTCACCGGGGAATCCCTACGAGCAGTACTTC
TRBJ1-5 medium-sized TRBD1 TRBV20-1 CSARVKPGQGQPQHF TGCAGTGCTAGAGTGAAACCGGGACAGGGACAGCCCCAGCATTTT
TRBJ1-2 many . TRBV20-1 CSASDPQGLVDYGYTF TGCAGTGCTAGTGATCCTCAGGGGCTGGTGGACTATGGCTACACCTTC
TRBJ1-6 medium-sized . TRBV18 CASSPGNSPLHF TGTGCCAGCTCACCGGGGAATTCACCCCTCCACTTT
TRBJ1-1 few . TRBV30 CAWARRLNTEAFF TGTGCCTGGGCGCGGCGGTTGAACACTGAAGCTTTCTTT
TRBJ2-3 . . TRBV12-5 CASGASNTNTQYF TGTGCTAGTGGGGCCTCTAACACAAATACGCAGTATTTT
TRBJ1-4 medium-sized . TRBV11-1 CASSSSTGPPVEKLFF TGTGCCAGCAGCTCCAGCACCGGGCCGCCGGTGGAAAAACTGTTTTTT
TRBJ1-5 medium-sized TRBD1 TRBV19 CASSMSQGSNQPQHF TGTGCCAGTAGTATGTCACAGGGGAGCAATCAGCCCCAGCATTTT
TRBJ1-1 . . TRBV20-1 CSGKGDTEAFF TGCAGTGGGAAAGGGGACACTGAAGCTTTCTTT
TRBJ1-1 . . TRBV5-1 CASSLTGTEGTEAFF TGCGCCAGCAGCTTGACAGGGACTGAGGGTACTGAAGCTTTCTTT
TRBJ2-2 . . TRBV11-2 CASSFRGALGSHTGELFF TGTGCCAGCAGCTTCAGGGGTGCCCTGGGTAGCCACACCGGGGAGCTGTTTTTT